This entry lists 4 T cell receptor beta chains sequenced from one sample in a study of T cells in Graves' hyperthyroidism and ophthalmopathy (dated by TCRdb to the late 2010s). Library construction relied on multiplex PCR. The sequencing machine was an Illumina HiSeq 2000. The TCR beta CDR3 regions were amplified from the RNA transcripts. A first-round RT-PCR of the TCR CDR3 used the HTBI primer set with the Qiagen OneStep RT-PCR kit. TCRdb itself trimmed the public reads at Q25 with fastp, ran MiXCR and retained productive beta chains. Rows matching on CDR3 protein sequence are summarized as one entry with the most common DNA and genes. The table for this sample lists roughly 380,000 distinct CDR3 sequences; approximately 13% of them were counted only once. The ten largest clones take up roughly 20% of the sample. Sequenced input: blood. The receptors here all came from a man aged 25-45 years with Graves' hyperthyroidism that later progressed to Graves' ophthalmopathy.

This clonotype was seen at least ten times. The chain carries TRBV6-5 and TRBJ2-5; D tentatively reads TRBD1 or TRBD2 (6 bases each). V dropped 0 bases and J dropped 0 bases, with 20 bases sitting between them. The CDR3 length is 19 residues. CDR1 is MNHEY, CDR2 SVGAGI, per germline. The chain's CDR3 is CASSYSSGLNGGYQETQYF. DNA of the CDR3: TGTGCCAGCAGTTACTCGTCGGGCCTTAACGGGGGCTACCAAGAGACCCAGTACTTC.

V is TRBV27 and J is TRBJ2-1; TRBD2 matches at 9 bases. The germline V gene encodes CDR1 MNHEY and CDR2 SMNVEV (reference sequence). This CDR3 has 15 amino acids. Losses at the gene ends were 2 bases for V and 11 bases for J; bases not matched to a gene: 10. CDR3 region: CASSLPPGLATKQFF. DNA of the CDR3: TGTGCCAGCAGTTTACCACCGGGACTAGCAACCAAGCAGTTCTTC.

J is TRBJ1-2 and V is TRBV3-1; 9 bases fit TRBD1. V was pared by 3 bases and J by 5 bases, with 4 bases of the junction left unmatched. Germline-derived CDR1 and CDR2 are LGHDT and YNNKEL (reference sequence). This CDR3 spans 14 amino acids. The DNA of the CDR3 is TGTGCCAGCAGCCACCGGGACAGGGTATATGGCTACACCTTC. Translation: CASSHRDRVYGYTF.

This sequence joins TRBV4-1 and TRBJ2-1, with 12 bases identical to TRBD1. The CDR3 is made up of 15 amino acids. CDR1 is MGHRA, CDR2 YSYEKL, per germline. With 6 bases clipped from V and 8 bases from J, the junction kept 8 bases outside the gene matches. CDR3 sequence: CASRPTRDRGHEQFF. The CDR3 DNA is TGCGCCAGCAGACCTACCCGGGACAGGGGGCATGAGCAGTTCTTC.